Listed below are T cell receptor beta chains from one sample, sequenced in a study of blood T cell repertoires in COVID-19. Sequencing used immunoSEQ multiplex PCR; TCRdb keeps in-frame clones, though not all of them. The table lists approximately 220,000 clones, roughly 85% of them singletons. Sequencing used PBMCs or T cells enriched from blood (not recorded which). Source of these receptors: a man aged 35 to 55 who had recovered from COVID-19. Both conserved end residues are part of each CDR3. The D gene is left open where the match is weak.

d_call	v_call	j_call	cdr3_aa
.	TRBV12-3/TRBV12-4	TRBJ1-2	CASSHGLVYGYTF
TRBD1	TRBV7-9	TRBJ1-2	CASSYRGGYTF
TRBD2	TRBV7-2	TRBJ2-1	CASSLHRRAGGPLDEQFF
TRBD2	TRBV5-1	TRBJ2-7	CASSLELLAGSSYEQYF
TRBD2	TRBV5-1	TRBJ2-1	CASSLRVGLAAANNEQFF
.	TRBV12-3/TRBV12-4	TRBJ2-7	CASSLALGYEQYF
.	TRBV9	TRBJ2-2	CASSARNRDGELFF
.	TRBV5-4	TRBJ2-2	CASSRSVVGELFF
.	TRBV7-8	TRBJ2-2	CASSLGPGTGELFF
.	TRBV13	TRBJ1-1	CASREVVNTEAFF
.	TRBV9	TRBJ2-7	CASRGHEQYF
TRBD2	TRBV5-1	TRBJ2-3	CASSPGRSTDTQYF
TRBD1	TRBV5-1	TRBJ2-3	CASSSTTGSSTDTQYF
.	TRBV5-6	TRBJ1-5	CASSLGGGNQPQHF
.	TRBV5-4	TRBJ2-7	CASSLNGHEQYF
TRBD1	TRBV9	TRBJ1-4	CASSGPGQGNEKLFF
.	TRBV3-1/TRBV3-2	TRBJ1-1	CASSLLQGTEAFF
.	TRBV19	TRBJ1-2	CASTNLGYTF
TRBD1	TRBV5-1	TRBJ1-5	CASSKDRGSNQPQHF
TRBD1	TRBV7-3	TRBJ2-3	CASSSRQGPDTQYF
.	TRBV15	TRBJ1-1	CATSRGGETEAFF
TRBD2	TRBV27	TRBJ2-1	CASSTGTSGIYNEQFF
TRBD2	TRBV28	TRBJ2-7	CASKRTSGFYEQYF
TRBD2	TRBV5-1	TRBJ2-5	CASTTGGLAARGETQYF
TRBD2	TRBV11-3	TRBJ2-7	CASSSETSGSILEQYF
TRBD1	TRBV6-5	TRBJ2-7	CASEWDRSSYEQYF
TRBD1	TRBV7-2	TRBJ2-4	CASSVDRGRSKNIQYF
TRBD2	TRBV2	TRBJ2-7	CASSETASGNYEQYF
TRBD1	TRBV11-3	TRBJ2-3	CASTPGQPTDTQYF
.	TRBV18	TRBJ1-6	CASSPRGSNNSPLHF
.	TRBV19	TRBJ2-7	CASSISSGYEQYF
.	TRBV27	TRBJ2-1	CASTPLGSSYNEQFF
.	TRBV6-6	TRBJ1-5	CASSSANRGGSQPQHF
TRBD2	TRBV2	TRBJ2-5	CASSLWVSGGRQETQYF